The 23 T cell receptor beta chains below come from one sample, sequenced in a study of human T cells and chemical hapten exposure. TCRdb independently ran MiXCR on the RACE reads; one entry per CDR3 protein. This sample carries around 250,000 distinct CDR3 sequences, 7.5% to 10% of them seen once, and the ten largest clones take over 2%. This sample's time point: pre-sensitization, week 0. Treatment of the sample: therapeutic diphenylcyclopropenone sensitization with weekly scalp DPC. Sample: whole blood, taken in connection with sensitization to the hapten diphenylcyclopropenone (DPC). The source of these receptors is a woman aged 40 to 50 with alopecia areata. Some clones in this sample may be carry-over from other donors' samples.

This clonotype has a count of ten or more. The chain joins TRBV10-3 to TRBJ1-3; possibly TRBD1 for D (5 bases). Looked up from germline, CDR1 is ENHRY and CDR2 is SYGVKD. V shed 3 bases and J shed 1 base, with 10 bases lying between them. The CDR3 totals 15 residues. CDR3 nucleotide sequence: TGTGCCATCAGTGATTTAGGACAATCTGGAAACACCATATATTTT. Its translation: CAISDLGQSGNTIYF.

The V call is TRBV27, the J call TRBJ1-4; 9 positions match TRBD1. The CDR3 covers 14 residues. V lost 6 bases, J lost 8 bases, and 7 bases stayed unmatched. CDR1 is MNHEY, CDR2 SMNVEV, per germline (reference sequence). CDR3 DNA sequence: TGTGCCAGCAGCCGGACAGGGGATCGAGAAAAACTGTTTTTT. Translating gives CASSRTGDREKLFF.

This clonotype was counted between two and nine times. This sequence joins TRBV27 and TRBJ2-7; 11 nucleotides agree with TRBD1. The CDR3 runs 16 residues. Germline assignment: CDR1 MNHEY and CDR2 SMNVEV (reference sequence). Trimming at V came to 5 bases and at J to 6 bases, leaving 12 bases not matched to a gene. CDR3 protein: CASSRSGQGARGEQYF. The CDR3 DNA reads TGTGCCAGCAGTCGATCCGGACAGGGGGCACGCGGCGAGCAGTACTTC.

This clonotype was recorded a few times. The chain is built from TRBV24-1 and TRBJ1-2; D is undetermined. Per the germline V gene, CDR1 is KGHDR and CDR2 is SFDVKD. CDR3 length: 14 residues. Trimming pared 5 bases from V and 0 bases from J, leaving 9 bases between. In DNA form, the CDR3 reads TGTGCCACCAGTGGGGCACGGACTAACTATGGCTACACCTTC. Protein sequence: CATSGARTNYGYTF.

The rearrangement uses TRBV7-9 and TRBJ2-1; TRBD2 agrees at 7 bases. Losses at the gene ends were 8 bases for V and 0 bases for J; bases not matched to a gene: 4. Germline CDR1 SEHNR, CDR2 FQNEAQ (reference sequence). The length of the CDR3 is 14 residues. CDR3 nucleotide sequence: TGTGCCAGCGGGCGGGGGAGCTCCTACAATGAGCAGTTCTTC. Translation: CASGRGSSYNEQFF.

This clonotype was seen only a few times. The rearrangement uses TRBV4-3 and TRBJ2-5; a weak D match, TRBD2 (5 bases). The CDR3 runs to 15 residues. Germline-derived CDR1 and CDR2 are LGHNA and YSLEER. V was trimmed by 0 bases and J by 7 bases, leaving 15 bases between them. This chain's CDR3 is CASSQEGGSGSTQYF. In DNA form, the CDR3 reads TGCGCCAGCAGCCAAGAAGGCGGGTCGGGTTCGACCCAGTACTTC.

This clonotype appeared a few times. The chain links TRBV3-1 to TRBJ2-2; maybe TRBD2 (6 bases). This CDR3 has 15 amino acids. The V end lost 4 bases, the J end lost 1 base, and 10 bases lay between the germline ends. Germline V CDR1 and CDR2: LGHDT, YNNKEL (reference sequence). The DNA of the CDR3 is TGTGCCAGCAGCCTGCCGGGGGTGAACACCGGGGAGCTGTTTTTT. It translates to CASSLPGVNTGELFF.

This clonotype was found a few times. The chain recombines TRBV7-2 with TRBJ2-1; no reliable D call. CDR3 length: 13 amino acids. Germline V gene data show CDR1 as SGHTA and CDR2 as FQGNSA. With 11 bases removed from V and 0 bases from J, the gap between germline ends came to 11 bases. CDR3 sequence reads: CASKASSYNEQFF. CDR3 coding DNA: TGTGCCTCGAAGGCGAGCTCCTACAATGAGCAGTTCTTC.

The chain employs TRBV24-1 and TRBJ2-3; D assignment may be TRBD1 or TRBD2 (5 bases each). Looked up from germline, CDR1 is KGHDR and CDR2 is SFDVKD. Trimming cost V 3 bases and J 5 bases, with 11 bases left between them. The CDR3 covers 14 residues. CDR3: CATSDTWGKDTQYF. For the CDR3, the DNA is TGTGCCACCAGTGATACCTGGGGGAAAGATACGCAGTATTTT.

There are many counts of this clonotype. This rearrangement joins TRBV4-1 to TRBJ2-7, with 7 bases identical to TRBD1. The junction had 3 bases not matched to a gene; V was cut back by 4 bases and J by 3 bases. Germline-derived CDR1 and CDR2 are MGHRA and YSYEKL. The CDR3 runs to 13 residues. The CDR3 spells CASSLRDSYEQYF. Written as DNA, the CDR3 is TGCGCCAGCAGCCTACGGGACAGCTACGAGCAGTACTTC.

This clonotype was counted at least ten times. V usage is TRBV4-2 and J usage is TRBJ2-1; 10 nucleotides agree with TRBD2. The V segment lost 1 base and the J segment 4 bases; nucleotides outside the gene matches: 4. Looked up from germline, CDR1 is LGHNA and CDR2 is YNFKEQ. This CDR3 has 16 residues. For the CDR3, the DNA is TGTGCCAGCAGCCAAGGGCTAGCGGGAGAGTACAATGAGCAGTTCTTC. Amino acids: CASSQGLAGEYNEQFF.

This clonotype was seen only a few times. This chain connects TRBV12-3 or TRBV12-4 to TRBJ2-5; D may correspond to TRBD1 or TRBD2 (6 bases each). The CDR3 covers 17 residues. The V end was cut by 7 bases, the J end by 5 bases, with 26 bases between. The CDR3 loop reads CASTIRPGAGIPETQYF. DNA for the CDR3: TGTGCCAGCACCATACGACCGGGGGCGGGAATCCCCGAGACCCAGTACTTC.

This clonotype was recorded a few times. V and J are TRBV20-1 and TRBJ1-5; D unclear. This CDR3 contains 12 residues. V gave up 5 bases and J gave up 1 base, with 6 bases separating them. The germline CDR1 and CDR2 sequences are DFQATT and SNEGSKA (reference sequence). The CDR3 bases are TGCAGTGCTTCTAAAAGCAATCAGCCCCAGCATTTT. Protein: CSASKSNQPQHF.

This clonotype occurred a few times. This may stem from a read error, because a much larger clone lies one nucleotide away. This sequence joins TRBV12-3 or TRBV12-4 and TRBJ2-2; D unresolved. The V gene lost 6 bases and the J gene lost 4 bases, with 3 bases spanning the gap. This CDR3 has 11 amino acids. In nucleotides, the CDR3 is TGTGCCAGCAGATTCACCGGGGAGCTGTTTTTT. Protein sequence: CASRFTGELFF.

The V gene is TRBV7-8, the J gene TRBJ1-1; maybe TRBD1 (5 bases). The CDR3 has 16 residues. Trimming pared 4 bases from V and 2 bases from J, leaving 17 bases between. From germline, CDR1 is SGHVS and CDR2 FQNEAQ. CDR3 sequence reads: CASSSTSTVANTEAFF. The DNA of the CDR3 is TGTGCCAGCAGCTCAACTTCGACAGTTGCAAACACTGAAGCTTTCTTT.

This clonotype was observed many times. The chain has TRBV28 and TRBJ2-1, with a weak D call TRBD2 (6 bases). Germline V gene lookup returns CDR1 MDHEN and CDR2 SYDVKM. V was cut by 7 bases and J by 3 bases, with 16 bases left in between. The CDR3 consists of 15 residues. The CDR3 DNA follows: TGTGCCAGCACGGGCGGGAAGGGTGGCTACAATGAGCAGTTCTTC. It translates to CASTGGKGGYNEQFF.

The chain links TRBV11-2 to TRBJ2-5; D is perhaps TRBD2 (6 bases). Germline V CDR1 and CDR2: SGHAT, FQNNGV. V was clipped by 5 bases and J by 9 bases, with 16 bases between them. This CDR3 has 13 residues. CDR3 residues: CASSRPPGGAQYF. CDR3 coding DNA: TGTGCCAGCAGCCGTCCCCCGGGCGGGGCCCAGTACTTC. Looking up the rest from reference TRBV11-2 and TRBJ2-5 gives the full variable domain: EAGVAQSPRYKIIEKRQSVAFWCNPISGHATLYWYQQILGQGPKLLIQFQNNGVVDDSQLPKDRFSAERLKGVDSTLKIQPAKLEDSAVYLCASSRPPGGAQYFGPGTRLLVL.

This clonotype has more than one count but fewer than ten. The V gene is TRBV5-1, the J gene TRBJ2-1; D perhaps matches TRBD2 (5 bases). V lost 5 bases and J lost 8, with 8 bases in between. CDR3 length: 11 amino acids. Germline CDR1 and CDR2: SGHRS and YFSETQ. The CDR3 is CASRTDYEQFF. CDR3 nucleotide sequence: TGCGCCAGCAGGACGGACTATGAGCAGTTCTTC.

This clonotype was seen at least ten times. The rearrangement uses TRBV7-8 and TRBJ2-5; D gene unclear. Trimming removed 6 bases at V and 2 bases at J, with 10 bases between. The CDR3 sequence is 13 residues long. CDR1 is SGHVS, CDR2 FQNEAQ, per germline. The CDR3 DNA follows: TGTGCCAGCAGTACCGGATTTCAAGAGACCCAGTACTTC. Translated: CASSTGFQETQYF.

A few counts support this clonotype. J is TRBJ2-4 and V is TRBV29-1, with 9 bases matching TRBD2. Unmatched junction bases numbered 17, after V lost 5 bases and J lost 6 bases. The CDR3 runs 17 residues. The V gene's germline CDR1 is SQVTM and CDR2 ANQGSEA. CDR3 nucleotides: TGCAGCGTTTCCGGACCTAGCGGGATCCGATGGGCAAACATTCAGTACTTC. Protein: CSVSGPSGIRWANIQYF.

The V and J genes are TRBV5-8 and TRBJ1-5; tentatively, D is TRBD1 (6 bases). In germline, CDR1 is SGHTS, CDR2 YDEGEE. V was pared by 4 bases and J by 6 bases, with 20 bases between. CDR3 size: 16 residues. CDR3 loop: CASSTGTTGISQPQHF. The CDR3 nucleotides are TGTGCCAGCAGCACAGGGACAACGGGGATCAGTCAGCCCCAGCATTTT.

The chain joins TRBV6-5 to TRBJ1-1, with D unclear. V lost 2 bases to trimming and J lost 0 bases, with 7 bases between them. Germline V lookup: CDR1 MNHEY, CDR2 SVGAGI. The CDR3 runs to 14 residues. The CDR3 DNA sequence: TGTGCCAGCAGTTACGGAGATATGAACACTGAAGCTTTCTTT. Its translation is CASSYGDMNTEAFF.

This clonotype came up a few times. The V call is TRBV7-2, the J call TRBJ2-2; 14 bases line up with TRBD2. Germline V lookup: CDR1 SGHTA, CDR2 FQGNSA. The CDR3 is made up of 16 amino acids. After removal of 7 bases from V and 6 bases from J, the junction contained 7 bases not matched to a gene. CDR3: CASTLTSGRVAGELFF. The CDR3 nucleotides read TGTGCCAGCACCTTGACTAGCGGGAGGGTGGCCGGGGAGCTGTTTTTT.